A single sample is the source of the 11 T cell receptor beta chains below, sequenced in a study of blood T cell repertoires in COVID-19. Generated by immunoSEQ multiplex PCR, the TCRdb table keeps only in-frame clones and is missing some. The sample lists 100,000 to 150,000 clones, over 75% seen once, with 25% to 30% in the top ten. The sequenced material came from peripheral blood. All receptors come from a woman older than 75 with acute or convalescent COVID-19.

The chain joins TRBV9 to TRBJ1-2, with 7 nucleotides matching TRBD1. Losses at the gene ends were 4 bases for V and 6 bases for J; bases not matched to a gene: 12. From germline, CDR1 is SGDLS and CDR2 YYNGEE. The CDR3 is 15 residues long. CDR3 nucleotides: TGTGCCAGCAGCCCCAGAACAGGGGAGGTTGATGGCTACACCTTC. Protein: CASSPRTGEVDGYTF.

The chain is built from TRBV25-1 and TRBJ1-6; 7 positions match TRBD1. Germline-derived CDR1 and CDR2 are MGHDK and SYGVNS. The length of the CDR3 is 13 residues. With V trimmed by 6 bases and J by 10 bases, 6 bases remained unmatched. In DNA, the CDR3 is TGTGCCAGCAGGGACAGGAGCGGATCACCCCTCCACTTT. Its translation is CASRDRSGSPLHF. The whole variable domain, filled in from reference TRBV25-1 and TRBJ1-6, reads EADIYQTPRYLVIGTGKKITLECSQTMGHDKMYWYQQDPGMELHLIHYSYGVNSTEKGDLSSESTVSRIRTEHFPLTLESARPSHTSQYLCASRDRSGSPLHFGNGTRLTVT.

The chain employs TRBV2 and TRBJ2-3; TRBD2 matches at 10 bases. Germline lookup yields CDR1 SNHLY and CDR2 FYNNEI. The CDR3 totals 16 residues. The V and J ends lost 4 bases and 1 base, in that order; junction bases with no gene match: 5. Written as DNA, the CDR3 is TGTGCCAGCAGTGGGCGTACTAGCGGGGGCACAGATACGCAGTATTTT. Amino acid sequence: CASSGRTSGGTDTQYF.

This clone appeared a single time. The chain joins TRBV6-5 to TRBJ1-1; no clear D gene. Germline V gene lookup returns CDR1 MNHEY and CDR2 SVGAGI. V was pared by 8 bases and J by 5 bases, with 9 bases between. The CDR3 covers 11 residues. The CDR3 sequence: CASLGGTEAFF. The CDR3, as DNA: TGTGCCAGCCTCGGAGGGACTGAAGCTTTCTTT.

In DNA, the CDR3 is TGCGCCAGCAGCCCGGCCGCGGGTTTCGGCGGCTACACCTTC. This sequence encodes CASSPAAGFGGYTF. This rearrangement joins TRBV4-1 to TRBJ1-2; D not certain. The germline CDR1 and CDR2 sequences are MGHRA and YSYEKL. The V end was cut by 4 bases, the J end by 8 bases, with 17 bases between. The CDR3 has 14 amino acids.

The sample holds one count of this clone. This chain connects TRBV15 to TRBJ2-7; 10 bases align to TRBD2. Germline V gives CDR1 LNHNV, CDR2 YYDKDF (reference sequence). This CDR3 is 16 amino acids long. Trimming removed 1 base from V and 3 bases from J; junction bases left unmatched: 6. In DNA, the CDR3 is TGTGCCACCAGCAGAGGTGCTAGCGGGGGCCACTACGAGCAGTACTTC. It codes for CATSRGASGGHYEQYF.

The chain carries TRBV28 and TRBJ1-6; a weak D match, TRBD1 (6 bases). The CDR3 length is 15 residues. Germline V gene sequence: CDR1 MDHEN, CDR2 SYDVKM. Trimming left V 8 bases short and J 8 bases short, with 19 bases between. CDR3 sequence: CASLGGGGRYSPLHF. The CDR3 DNA is TGTGCCAGCTTAGGGGGTGGCGGACGCTATTCACCCCTCCACTTT.

The chain carries TRBV5-6 and TRBJ1-1; no definite D call. Trimming shortened V by 5 bases and J by 4 bases, and 12 bases separated the two germline ends. The CDR3 is 13 residues long. Germline V gene lookup returns CDR1 SGHDT and CDR2 YYEEEE. The CDR3 loop is CASRSEVGTEAFF. CDR3 DNA: TGTGCCAGCAGATCGGAGGTGGGCACTGAAGCTTTCTTT.

This chain joins TRBV7-9 and TRBJ2-3, with D maybe TRBD1 (6 bases). The CDR3 has 15 residues. V was cut by 3 bases and J by 2 bases, with 12 bases left in between. Germline CDR1 and CDR2: SEHNR and FQNEAQ (reference sequence). CDR3 sequence reads: CASSFDRFLTDTQYF. DNA for the CDR3: TGTGCCAGCAGCTTCGACAGGTTTCTCACAGATACGCAGTATTTT. Drawing the rest from reference TRBV7-9 and TRBJ2-3, the complete variable domain is DTGVSQNPRHKITKRGQNVTFRCDPISEHNRLYWYRQTLGQGPEFLTYFQNEAQLEKSRLLSDRFSAERPKGSFSTLEIQRTEQGDSAMYLCASSFDRFLTDTQYFGPGTRLTVL.

The CDR3 nucleotides are TGCGCCAGCAGCCGGGACCCGGGACAGGGGGCATCGGAGACCCAGTACTTC. Amino acid sequence: CASSRDPGQGASETQYF. V is TRBV5-1 and J is TRBJ2-5; 12 bases map to TRBD1. The CDR3 spans 17 residues. Germline lookup yields CDR1 SGHRS and CDR2 YFSETQ. V lost 4 bases to trimming and J lost 5 bases; unmatched junction nucleotides: 12.

The chain joins TRBV20-1 to TRBJ1-2; a weak D match, TRBD1 (6 bases). V was clipped by 3 bases and J by 4 bases, with 15 bases between them. Germline assignment: CDR1 DFQATT and CDR2 SNEGSKA (reference sequence). The CDR3 has 14 residues. This CDR3 reads CSASVGRGSYGYTF. The CDR3, as DNA: TGCAGTGCTAGTGTGGGCAGGGGTAGCTATGGCTACACCTTC.